These 9 T cell receptor beta chains came from one sample sequenced in a study of identical twins. Via MiXCR, TCRdb re-called the 5' RACE reads, giving one row per CDR3 protein. The sample has a few hundred thousand distinct CDR3 sequences, 6% to 7% seen once. These data also formed part of another study, on T cells expressing NK-cell markers.

The sequenced material came from CD8+ T cells sorted from blood. These receptors came from a woman aged 18-30 years in good health.

Ten or more counts support this clonotype. The chain links TRBV6-5 to TRBJ1-5; D uncertain. V lost 0 bases to trimming and J lost 6 bases, with 6 bases between them. Looked up from germline, CDR1 is MNHEY and CDR2 is SVGAGI. The CDR3 extends over 13 amino acids. The CDR3 here is CASSYSTLQPQHF. The DNA for the CDR3 is TGTGCCAGCAGTTACTCGACTCTTCAGCCCCAGCATTTT.

The chain combines TRBV11-2 with TRBJ2-7, with D possibly matching TRBD2 (5 bases). Trimming took off 5 bases at V and 0 bases at J, with 14 bases between the two ends. The germline CDR1 and CDR2 sequences are SGHAT and FQNNGV. The CDR3 contains 15 residues. This CDR3 reads CASSLEAANSYEQYF. The DNA for the CDR3 is TGTGCCAGCAGCCTGGAGGCAGCCAACTCCTACGAGCAGTACTTC.

This chain joins TRBV23-1 and TRBJ2-7, with D maybe TRBD2 (5 bases). TRBV23-1 is given ORF status, its function remaining uncertain. The CDR3 totals 15 residues. V lost 4 bases to trimming and J lost 2 bases, with 15 bases between them. CDR3 protein: CASSPEVGIPYEQYF. CDR3 sequence (DNA): TGCGCCAGCAGTCCGGAGGTGGGGATTCCCTACGAGCAGTACTTC.

V is TRBV2 and J is TRBJ2-7, with D possibly called TRBD1 or TRBD2 (5 bases each). Between the trimmed V and J ends, which lost 8 bases and 2 bases, there was a span of 16 bases. The CDR3 runs 14 residues. The germline gives CDR1 SNHLY, CDR2 FYNNEI. CDR3 residues: CASSPTRGPYEQYF. In DNA form, the CDR3 reads TGTGCCAGCTCTCCTACCCGGGGCCCCTACGAGCAGTACTTC.

The V gene is TRBV6-1, the J gene TRBJ2-3, with D perhaps TRBD1 or TRBD2 (6 bases each). Germline V gene data show CDR1 as MNHNS and CDR2 as SASEGT. CDR3 length: 15 amino acids. The V gene lost 6 bases and the J gene lost 3 bases, with 16 bases spanning the gap. CDR3 residues: CASSLVGGYTDTQYF. Written as DNA, the CDR3 is TGTGCCAGCAGCCTCGTGGGGGGCTATACAGATACGCAGTATTTT.

At least ten counts were recorded for this clonotype. The genes are TRBV7-9 and TRBJ2-5, with a possible D match to TRBD1 (6 bases). V was trimmed by 5 bases and J by 7 bases, leaving 23 bases between them. The CDR3 has 16 residues. Germline values: CDR1 SEHNR, CDR2 FQNEAQ (reference sequence). This CDR3 reads CASSLWSRDTLGTQYF. The CDR3 coding sequence is TGTGCCAGCAGCCTTTGGTCCCGGGACACTCTTGGGACCCAGTACTTC.

This clonotype was counted many times. This chain joins TRBV27 and TRBJ2-2; maybe TRBD2 (5 bases). Germline CDR1 and CDR2: MNHEY and SMNVEV (reference sequence). This CDR3 has 15 amino acids. V was cut by 7 bases and J by 7 bases, with 19 bases left in between. CDR3 coding DNA: TGTGCCAGCACCAGATTGCGGGTGGGAATCGGGGAGCTGTTTTTT. This sequence encodes CASTRLRVGIGELFF.

This clonotype was seen repeatedly, ten times or more. The V and J genes are TRBV9 and TRBJ2-1; D not resolved. Germline CDR1 SGDLS, CDR2 YYNGEE. V was clipped by 3 bases and J by 7 bases, with 5 bases between them. The CDR3 loop spans 11 amino acids. As DNA, the CDR3 is TGTGCCAGCAGCGGATTAAATGAGCAGTTCTTC. The encoded protein is CASSGLNEQFF.

This clonotype occurred many times. The chain carries TRBV12-3 or TRBV12-4 and TRBJ2-3; 8 positions agree with TRBD1. The CDR3 length is 15 residues. After removal of 5 bases from V and 3 bases from J, the junction contained 7 bases not matched to a gene. This CDR3 is CASSPSGGGTDTQYF. The CDR3 DNA reads as TGTGCCAGCAGTCCATCAGGGGGCGGGACAGATACGCAGTATTTT.